This T cell receptor (beta chain) was observed in a study of cytomegalovirus exposure and HLA in healthy donors. Study results and limitations: A missense variant in DCLRE1C was later tied to TCR beta V- and J-gene trimming. In vitro confirmation showed a few CMV-associated chains to be CMV antigen specific. Most of the TCR beta V segments (in an earlier analysis) were productive either about 87% or about 30% of the time. Per published reports, the classifier diagnosed cytomegalovirus status with high specificity and sensitivity.

With respect to this clone: Its specificity is not known.

With 60 Vbeta and 13 Jbeta primers, the PCR was carried out. Libraries were prepared by immunoSEQ multiplex PCR; TCRdb keeps only in-frame clonotypes and omits some of them. The repertoire includes 190,000 or so clones, around 83% of them detected once, and about 1.6% sits in the top ten. Germline loops: CDR1 SGHNT, CDR2 YENEEA. V lost 2 bases, J lost 5 bases, and 12 bases lay in between. The CDR3 is 14 amino acids. The TCR sequence derives from a man between 50 and 59 years old in good health and CMV-seronegative. Sequenced: PBMCs. The V and J genes are TRBV11-3 and TRBJ2-5; D perhaps matches TRBD1 (5 bases). CDR3 sequence reads: CASSLQGLGETQYF. CDR3 nucleotide sequence: TGTGCCAGCAGCTTACAGGGCCTGGGGGAGACCCAGTACTTC.